Given below is one T cell receptor (beta chain) in context. Its specificity is not known. The V gene lost 3 bases and the J gene lost 5 bases, with 30 bases spanning the gap. The germline V gene encodes CDR1 WSHSY and CDR2 SAAADI. The CDR3 is 20 amino acids. This record belongs to a study of PD-1 blockade in classical Hodgkin lymphoma. Study-wide points: Relative to healthy donors, newly diagnosed patients reportedly had lower baseline TCR diversity, which was reported as lower still in relapsed/refractory patients. For complete responders, baseline diversity was comparable to that of newly diagnosed patients. Nivolumab starters within 1 year of ASCT were excluded. Researchers reported that CD4+ TCR diversity, though not CD8+, rose significantly by C4D1.

This table comes from immunoSEQ multiplex PCR, and its TCRdb copy is limited to in-frame clones, with some not included. This table has under 70,000 clones, 71% appearing once. All trial patients relapsed after autologous stem cell transplantation. The rearrangement uses TRBV10-2 and TRBJ2-3; D unclear. This clonotype was sampled from a human donor with classical Hodgkin lymphoma. The source material was peripheral blood mononuclear cells (PBMCs), sampled before the second cycle of nivolumab. The DNA of the CDR3 is TGCGCCAGCAGTGACCCCCCTCCACTAACGTCTCCTACAGCAGTAGATACGCAGTATTTT. Translation: CASSDPPPLTSPTAVDTQYF.